This section outlines one TCR beta chain sequence together with its context. This sample is part of a study of blood T cell repertoires in COVID-19. Study summary: Acute and convalescent COVID-19 samples came from the United States, Italy and Spain. T cells, B-cell-depleted T cells, or PBMCs supplied cDNA or gDNA.

Followed over time, Seattle patients had been enrolled while infection was active. Study processing details: Quantification of nucleated cells was approximated via reference gene primer amplification. The method was immunoSEQ multiplex PCR; TCRdb's version includes in-frame clones alone and lacks a portion of them. The DNA was the basis for D and trimming; V, J and clone size are from that table. The table shows about 220,000 clones, with 75% to 90% occurring only once. The TCR comes from a woman in her 70s with COVID-19, enrolled during active disease. The sample taken for sequencing was peripheral blood.

The CDR3 is CASRADRYEQYF. For the CDR3, the DNA is TGTGCCAGCAGAGCGGACAGGTACGAGCAGTACTTC. This rearrangement joins TRBV2 to TRBJ2-7, with 7 nucleotides matching TRBD1. Trimming took 6 bases from V and 4 from J; bases not matched to a gene: 3. Germline-derived CDR1 and CDR2 are SNHLY and FYNNEI. The CDR3 consists of 12 residues.